The 8 T cell receptor beta chains below all came from one sample that was sequenced in a study of graft-versus-host responses after intestinal transplantation. Sequenced by immunoSEQ multiplex PCR; TCRdb stores in-frame clones only, minus some. The table shows approximately 130,000 clones, with roughly nine tenths occurring only once. These receptors are not linked to any known antigen. The specimen was unstimulated CD4+ T cells sorted from spleen or lymph node cells, collected before intestinal transplant. All receptors derive from a human donor who received an intestinal transplant.

The chain links TRBV18 to TRBJ2-5; D is unresolved. The V gene lost 2 bases and the J gene lost 2 bases, with 9 bases spanning the gap. Germline assignment: CDR1 KGHSH and CDR2 LQKENI. This CDR3 spans 14 amino acids. CDR3 DNA sequence: TGTGCCAGCTCACCAAGGTTGGAACAAGAGACCCAGTACTTC. This translates into CASSPRLEQETQYF. Drawing the rest from reference TRBV18 and TRBJ2-5, the complete variable domain is NAGVMQNPRHLVRRRGQEARLRCSPMKGHSHVYWYRQLPEEGLKFMVYLQKENIIDESGMPKERFSAEFPKEGPSILRIQQVVRGDSAAYFCASSPRLEQETQYFGPGTRLLVL.

The chain combines TRBV19 with TRBJ1-2; D gene unclear. With 6 bases removed from V and 5 bases from J, the gap between germline ends came to 13 bases. CDR1 and CDR2 (germline): LNHDA, SQIVND (reference sequence). The CDR3 is made up of 13 amino acids. CDR3 bases: TGTGCCAGTAGGTTAGACGCTCGTTATGGCTACACCTTC. This gives the protein CASRLDARYGYTF.

The rearrangement links TRBV6-5 to TRBJ1-5; weak D call: TRBD1 (5 bases). CDR3 length equals 15 residues. Per germline, CDR1 MNHEY and CDR2 SVGAGI. V was clipped by 4 bases and J by 3 bases, with 13 bases between them. The CDR3 DNA reads as TGTGCCAGCAGTTCGTACAGGTCGCTCAATCAGCCCCAGCATTTT. Amino acid sequence: CASSSYRSLNQPQHF.

The V and J genes are TRBV15 and TRBJ1-5; D is uncertain. Germline CDR1 is LNHNV and CDR2 is YYDKDF (reference sequence). The CDR3 loop spans 14 amino acids. V was cut by 0 bases and J by 11 bases, with 14 bases left in between. The CDR3 loop reads CATSRDRGMGAQHF. CDR3 bases: TGTGCCACCAGCAGAGATCGGGGAATGGGAGCCCAGCATTTT.

The rearrangement links TRBV30 to TRBJ1-2; 9 nucleotides match TRBD1. V gave up 7 bases and J gave up 1 base; unmatched junction bases: 7. The CDR3 loop spans 14 amino acids. In germline, CDR1 is GTSNPN, CDR2 SVGIG (reference sequence). The CDR3 loop is CAFHRDRDNYGYTF. The CDR3 nucleotides are TGTGCCTTCCACCGGGACAGGGATAACTATGGCTACACCTTC.

This clone was observed once. The chain carries TRBV9 and TRBJ2-1; a possible D gene is TRBD2 (7 bases). The V gene's germline CDR1 is SGDLS and CDR2 YYNGEE. Trimming took off 3 bases at V and 4 bases at J, with 14 bases between the two ends. This CDR3 has 15 amino acids. The CDR3 coding sequence is TGTGCCAGCAGCGCCGGGGGGCCGACATACAATGAGCAGTTCTTC. Encoded protein: CASSAGGPTYNEQFF.

The gene calls are TRBV19 and TRBJ1-2, with D perhaps matching TRBD1 (6 bases). V was trimmed by 4 bases and J by 7 bases, leaving 13 bases between them. This CDR3 region has 13 residues. Germline CDR1 and CDR2: LNHDA and SQIVND (reference sequence). In DNA form, the CDR3 reads TGTGCCAGTAGTAGATACAGGGCGGGTGGCTACACCTTC. Residues: CASSRYRAGGYTF.

This chain links TRBV19 with TRBJ2-2, with D possibly TRBD1 on 5 matching bases. Trimming shortened V by 5 bases and J by 2 bases, and 12 bases separated the two germline ends. The germline CDR1 and CDR2 sequences are LNHDA and SQIVND (reference sequence). The CDR3 loop spans 15 amino acids. In nucleotides, the CDR3 is TGTGCCAGTAGTCCTAGACAGACTAACACCGGGGAGCTGTTTTTT. It specifies CASSPRQTNTGELFF.